Each of the 31 T cell receptor beta chains below was sequenced from the same sample in a study of molecular identifiers for immune sequencing clone quantification. Each CDR3 protein gets one entry after TCRdb re-called the PCR reads with MiXCR. The sample consists of approximately 680,000 distinct CDR3 sequences, roughly 27% of them appearing once. The specimen was naive CD8+ T cells from blood, with Jurkat cell RNA spiked in. The subset here: FACS-sorted CD8+CD4-CCR7+CD45RA+ naive T cells. Receptors were obtained from a human donor in good health. Some libraries in this study had Jurkat cell RNA spiked in.

This clonotype has just a few counts. The chain combines TRBV2 with TRBJ2-5; the match to TRBD2 covers 8 bases. The CDR3 has 14 residues. V was pared by 8 bases and J by 2 bases, with 7 bases of the junction left unmatched. The germline V gene encodes CDR1 SNHLY and CDR2 FYNNEI. CDR3 sequence (DNA): TGTGCCAGCCTTTCCGAGCGGGAGCAAGAGACCCAGTACTTC. It translates to CASLSEREQETQYF.

J is TRBJ2-5 and V is TRBV19, with 9 bases aligning to TRBD2. The CDR3 is 16 amino acids. The germline gives CDR1 LNHDA, CDR2 SQIVND (reference sequence). V dropped 2 bases and J dropped 1; count of bases not matched to a gene: 5. The CDR3 is CASSISGGRGQETQYF. In DNA form, the CDR3 reads TGTGCCAGTAGTATATCTGGCGGGAGGGGCCAAGAGACCCAGTACTTC.

The table lists this clonotype with a count of one. The chain has TRBV3-1 and TRBJ2-3, with 9 positions matching TRBD1. V lost 4 bases and J lost 0; bases outside the gene matches: 8. The V gene's germline CDR1 is LGHDT and CDR2 YNNKEL (reference sequence). CDR3 length: 17 residues. CDR3 in DNA: TGTGCCAGCAGCCCCCGCCGGGACAGGGCGAGCACAGATACGCAGTATTTT. Translation: CASSPRRDRASTDTQYF.

Only a few counts were recorded for this clonotype. The chain couples TRBV6-5 to TRBJ2-4; the D gene could be TRBD1 or TRBD2 (5 bases each). The CDR3 is 15 residues long. Germline lookup yields CDR1 MNHEY and CDR2 SVGAGI. The V end was cut by 8 bases, the J end by 8 bases, with 22 bases between. In nucleotides, the CDR3 is TGTGCCAGCGCCGAGGGACCTCATGCTGTAGACATTCAGTACTTC. It yields the protein CASAEGPHAVDIQYF.

This clonotype came up a few times. V gene TRBV20-1 combines with J gene TRBJ1-5; D is perhaps TRBD1 (5 bases). Germline lookup yields CDR1 DFQATT and CDR2 SNEGSKA (reference sequence). Trimming took 4 bases from V and 2 from J, leaving 12 bases between them. This CDR3 contains 14 residues. CDR3 DNA: TGCAGTGCTATAGAGGGGCTTGGCAATCAGCCCCAGCATTTT. Its protein product is CSAIEGLGNQPQHF.

This clonotype was seen many times. A read error may account for a junction end that differs from germline. The gene calls are TRBV4-1 and TRBJ2-3, with no clear D. The CDR3 loop spans 11 amino acids. Germline V gene sequence: CDR1 MGHRA, CDR2 YSYEKL. CDR3 sequence reads: CASSLRDTQYF. CDR3 in DNA: TGTGCCAGCAGTTTGAGAGATACGCAGTATTTT.

This clonotype has at least ten counts. V usage is TRBV14 and J usage is TRBJ2-2, with D perhaps matching TRBD1 (5 bases). The V end was cut by 6 bases, the J end by 1 base, with 9 bases between. The CDR3 has 14 amino acids. CDR1 is SGHDN and CDR2 is FVKESK in the germline V gene. The CDR3 coding sequence is TGTGCCAGCAGTTTCACAGGGAACACCGGGGAGCTGTTTTTT. Protein: CASSFTGNTGELFF.

This clonotype occurred a few times. At one boundary the junction diverges from the germline segment, which might be a read error. This sequence joins TRBV7-6 and TRBJ2-4; 7 nucleotides agree with TRBD1. The germline V gene has CDR1 SGHVS and CDR2 FNYEAQ. CDR3 length equals 13 residues. As DNA, the CDR3 is TGTGCCAGCAGCTTAGTTCAGGGGGACGTTCAGTGCTTC. This gives the protein CASSLVQGDVQCF.

This clonotype was seen a few times. The chain recombines TRBV3-1 with TRBJ2-7; D perhaps matches TRBD1 (7 bases). The V gene lost 4 bases and the J gene lost 3 bases, with 19 bases spanning the gap. The CDR3 is 16 residues long. Germline V gene lookup returns CDR1 LGHDT and CDR2 YNNKEL (reference sequence). The CDR3 coding sequence is TGTGCCAGCAGCCCAGGGGGGCTGGACGGAATCTACGAGCAGTACTTC. It yields the protein CASSPGGLDGIYEQYF.

The chain has TRBV7-2 and TRBJ1-1, with 9 bases fitting TRBD1. V lost 4 bases, J lost 0 bases, and 6 bases stayed unmatched. The germline V gene has CDR1 SGHTA and CDR2 FQGNSA. The CDR3 extends over 16 amino acids. The CDR3 is CASSYTGTGLNTEAFF. Here the CDR3 DNA reads TGTGCCAGCAGCTACACCGGGACAGGGTTGAACACTGAAGCTTTCTTT.

This clonotype was detected many times. The rearrangement joins TRBV27 to TRBJ2-3; D may be TRBD1 (5 bases). CDR3 length: 12 residues. From germline, CDR1 is MNHEY and CDR2 SMNVEV (reference sequence). V lost 7 bases and J 4 bases, leaving 9 bases between the germline ends. The CDR3 reads CASKLGPDTQYF. CDR3 bases: TGTGCCAGCAAGTTGGGGCCAGATACGCAGTATTTT.

This clonotype was counted only a few times. The chain uses TRBV5-6 and TRBJ1-4, with a tentative D call TRBD1 (5 bases). The CDR3 has 17 residues. The germline V and J ends were trimmed by 2 bases and 4 bases, with 18 bases remaining between them. Germline V gene lookup returns CDR1 SGHDT and CDR2 YYEEEE. The CDR3 region is CASSFKGHGGRNEKLFF. The CDR3 DNA follows: TGTGCCAGCAGCTTTAAGGGGCATGGCGGCCGTAATGAAAAACTGTTTTTT.

This clonotype was picked up a small number of times. The chain recombines TRBV2 with TRBJ1-2, with D tentatively TRBD1 (5 bases). The germline CDR1 and CDR2 sequences are SNHLY and FYNNEI. The V end was cut by 1 base, the J end by 8 bases, with 17 bases between. The CDR3 totals 15 residues. CDR3 protein: CASSEDLPGSDGYTF. The CDR3 coding sequence is TGTGCCAGCAGTGAAGATTTGCCAGGGAGTGACGGCTACACCTTC.

Points on this clonotype: This could be a read error, since a much larger clone is one nucleotide away. The chain employs TRBV2 and TRBJ1-4; D remains unclear. The germline V gene encodes CDR1 SNHLY and CDR2 FYNNEI. The CDR3 runs to 13 residues. The CDR3 region is CASSEWENDKLFF. CDR3 DNA: TGTGCCAGCAGTGAATGGGAGAATGATAAACTGTTTTTT.

This clonotype occurred a few times. The chain uses TRBV28 and TRBJ1-5; 8 nucleotides align to TRBD1. V shed 3 bases and J 2 bases; nucleotides not matched to a gene: 9. Germline CDR1 reads MDHEN; CDR2 reads SYDVKM. The CDR3 consists of 17 residues. DNA for the CDR3: TGTGCCAGCAGTTTGGAGCAGGGGGCCTTCGGCAATCAGCCCCAGCATTTT. This sequence encodes CASSLEQGAFGNQPQHF. Full variable domain (remainder filled in from reference TRBV28 and TRBJ1-5): DVKVTQSSRYLVKRTGEKVFLECVQDMDHENMFWYRQDPGLGLRLIYFSYDVKMKEKGDIPEGYSVSREKKERFSLILESASTNQTSMYLCASSLEQGAFGNQPQHFGDGTRLSIL.

On this clonotype itself: One end of the junction is discordant with germline, which a read error may explain. The rearrangement uses TRBV7-9 and TRBJ2-7, with D perhaps TRBD2 (5 bases). CDR1 SEHNR and CDR2 FQNEAQ come from the germline V gene (reference sequence). The CDR3 runs to 13 residues. The CDR3: CASSVHGDYGQYF. As DNA, the CDR3 is TGTGCCAGCAGCGTACATGGCGACTACGGGCAGTACTTC.

This clonotype has ten or more counts. V usage is TRBV5-1 and J usage is TRBJ2-3, with 9 nucleotides matching TRBD2. V was clipped by 0 bases and J by 6 bases; unmatched bases: 8. Germline V gene sequence: CDR1 SGHRS, CDR2 YFSETQ. The CDR3 runs to 16 residues. The CDR3 loop is CASSLGDSGGSDTQYF. As DNA, the CDR3 is TGCGCCAGCAGCTTGGGGGATAGCGGGGGAAGCGATACGCAGTATTTT.

This clonotype was observed a handful of times. The chain joins TRBV27 to TRBJ1-2; no reliable D call. The CDR3 consists of 10 residues. V lost 4 bases and J 6 bases, leaving 3 bases between the germline ends. Germline lookup yields CDR1 MNHEY and CDR2 SMNVEV (reference sequence). CDR3 sequence reads: CASSYNGYTF. The CDR3 DNA reads TGTGCCAGCAGTTATAATGGCTACACCTTC.

In its sample, this clonotype was seen a few times. The rearrangement links TRBV13 to TRBJ2-7, with D perhaps given as TRBD1 or TRBD2 (7 bases each). The CDR3 is made up of 14 amino acids. Trimming shortened V by 5 bases and J by 4 bases, and 15 bases separated the two germline ends. Germline CDR1 reads PRHDT; CDR2 reads FYEKMQ (reference sequence). The CDR3 bases are TGTGCCAGCAGCCGGGGGGACAGTCAATACGAGCAGTACTTC. It is translated as CASSRGDSQYEQYF.

Ten or more counts support this clonotype. The chain combines TRBV21-1 with TRBJ2-5. TRBV21-1 is classified as a pseudogene. This CDR3 region has 12 residues. The chain's CDR3 is CASSPVGETQYF. CDR3 DNA sequence: TGTGCCAGCAGCCCGGTGGGAGAGACCCAGTACTTC.

The V and J genes are TRBV20-1 and TRBJ2-3; TRBD2 agrees at 11 bases. The V gene's germline CDR1 is DFQATT and CDR2 SNEGSKA (reference sequence). Unmatched junction bases numbered 12, after V lost 1 base and J lost 6 bases. This CDR3 region has 17 residues. The CDR3 nucleotides are TGCAGTGCTAGAGGCTTTCCTAGCGGGGGGCCGTCCGATACGCAGTATTTT. Its protein is CSARGFPSGGPSDTQYF.

This clonotype was seen a few times. The rearrangement uses TRBV19 and TRBJ1-5; TRBD1 matches 9 bases. Unmatched junction bases numbered 7, after V lost 7 bases and J lost 3 bases. Germline CDR1 LNHDA, CDR2 SQIVND (reference sequence). The CDR3 contains 15 residues. CDR3 bases: TGTGCCAGTATGTCCCGGGACAGGGCCAATCAGCCCCAGCATTTT. It codes for CASMSRDRANQPQHF.

This clonotype was counted between two and nine times. CDR3: CASSQESRDSNQPQHF. The CDR3 nucleotides read TGTGCCAGCAGCCAAGAATCGCGGGATAGCAATCAGCCCCAGCATTTT. The J gene is TRBJ1-5, the V gene TRBV4-2; D is undetermined. Germline V lookup: CDR1 LGHNA, CDR2 YNFKEQ. The CDR3 totals 16 residues. The V end lost 0 bases, the J end lost 0 bases, and 9 bases lay between the germline ends.

This clonotype was seen ten or more times. The chain recombines TRBV7-2 with TRBJ2-1, with unresolved D. CDR1 SGHTA and CDR2 FQGNSA come from the germline V gene. Trimming left V 3 bases short and J 5 bases short, with 8 bases between. The CDR3 sequence is 13 residues long. In nucleotides, the CDR3 is TGTGCCAGCAGCTTCTACGGAGACAATGAGCAGTTCTTC. This translates into CASSFYGDNEQFF.

A few counts support this clonotype. The rearrangement links TRBV30 to TRBJ2-7, with 10 bases identical to TRBD2. Germline V CDR1 and CDR2: GTSNPN, SVGIG (reference sequence). The CDR3 spans 16 residues. With V trimmed by 1 base and J by 6 bases, 12 bases remained unmatched. CDR3 nucleotide sequence: TGTGCCTGGAGTGATGCCCTAGCGGGAGTAGTAGGCGAGCAGTACTTC. Amino acid sequence: CAWSDALAGVVGEQYF.

This clonotype appeared many times. The chain employs TRBV12-5 and TRBJ1-4; D gene ambiguous. V was trimmed by 2 bases and J by 6 bases, leaving 13 bases between them. This CDR3 region has 15 residues. Looked up from germline, CDR1 is LGHNT and CDR2 is FRNRAP. For the CDR3, the DNA is TGTGCTAGTGGTTTGCTGGGAGCCGCGGATGAAAAACTGTTTTTT. It specifies CASGLLGAADEKLFF.

This clonotype was found many times. J is TRBJ2-7 and V is TRBV28; tentative D call: TRBD2 (5 bases). V lost 2 bases to trimming and J lost 1 base, with 12 bases between them. Germline V gene data show CDR1 as MDHEN and CDR2 as SYDVKM. The CDR3 covers 15 residues. CDR3 in DNA: TGTGCCAGCAGTTTAGGCTTTCGGGGTTCCTACGAGCAGTACTTC. This translates into CASSLGFRGSYEQYF.

This clonotype was picked up many times. The V and J genes are TRBV10-3 and TRBJ1-1; TRBD1 agrees at 7 bases. V was pared by 10 bases and J by 1 base, with 6 bases of the junction left unmatched. Germline V gene data show CDR1 as ENHRY and CDR2 as SYGVKD. The CDR3 runs to 13 residues. The CDR3 loop is CATGQEPNTEAFF. DNA for the CDR3: TGTGCCACCGGACAGGAGCCGAACACTGAAGCTTTCTTT.

The sample holds many counts of this clonotype. The J gene is TRBJ2-2, the V gene TRBV19; D is unclear. This CDR3 spans 14 amino acids. Trimming took off 2 bases at V and 4 bases at J, with 8 bases between the two ends. CDR1 and CDR2 (germline): LNHDA, SQIVND (reference sequence). Written as DNA, the CDR3 is TGTGCCAGTAGTATACGGTCAGTCACCGGGGAGCTGTTTTTT. This gives the protein CASSIRSVTGELFF. Variable domain in full (rest from reference TRBV19 and TRBJ2-2): DGGITQSPKYLFRKEGQNVTLSCEQNLNHDAMYWYRQDPGQGLRLIYYSQIVNDFQKGDIAEGYSVSREKKESFPLTVTSAQKNPTAFYLCASSIRSVTGELFFGEGSRLTVL.

This clonotype was counted only a few times. The V gene is TRBV12-3 or TRBV12-4, the J gene TRBJ1-5; a possible D gene is TRBD1 (5 bases). The CDR3 sequence is 17 residues long. The ends were cut back, 3 bases at V and 3 bases at J, with 18 bases in the middle. Written as DNA, the CDR3 is TGTGCCAGCAGTTTTTCCCCCGGCAGGGAGGCCAATCAGCCCCAGCATTTT. It translates to CASSFSPGREANQPQHF.

This clonotype has ten or more counts. The rearrangement links TRBV7-6 to TRBJ2-7; TRBD1 agrees at 7 bases. CDR3 size: 13 residues. Germline trimming cut 4 bases from V and 6 bases from J; bases unmatched to any gene: 6. The germline V gene has CDR1 SGHVS and CDR2 FNYEAQ. Written as DNA, the CDR3 is TGTGCCAGCAGCTCGACAGGGCCAGGCGAGCAGTACTTC. Encoded protein: CASSSTGPGEQYF.